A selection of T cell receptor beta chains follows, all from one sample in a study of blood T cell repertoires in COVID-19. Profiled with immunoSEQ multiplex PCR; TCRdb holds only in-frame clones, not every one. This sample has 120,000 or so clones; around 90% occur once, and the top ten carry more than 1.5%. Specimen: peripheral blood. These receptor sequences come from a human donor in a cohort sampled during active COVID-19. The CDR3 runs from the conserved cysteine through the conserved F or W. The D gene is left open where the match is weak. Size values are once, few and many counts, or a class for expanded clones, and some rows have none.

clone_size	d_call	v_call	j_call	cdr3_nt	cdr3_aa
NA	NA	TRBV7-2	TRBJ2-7	TGTGCCAGCAGCTCCAACGCGGGCTACGAGCAGTACTTC	CASSSNAGYEQYF
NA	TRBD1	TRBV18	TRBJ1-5	TGTGCCAGCTCAACAGGGACAGGGGAAAAGAGATGGGGCAATCAGCCCCAGCATTTT	CASSTGTGEKRWGNQPQHF
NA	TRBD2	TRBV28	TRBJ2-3	TGTGCCAGCAGTTTAAGACTAGCGGGAGGTCAAGATACGCAGTATTTT	CASSLRLAGGQDTQYF
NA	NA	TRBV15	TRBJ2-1	TGTGCCACCAGCAGAGATCGGAGTCTTGTCGTCACAGGGTTATCCTACAATGAGCAGTTCTTC	CATSRDRSLVVTGLSYNEQFF
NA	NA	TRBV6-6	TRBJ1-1	TGTGCCAGCAGTTCCCCTTTGCCTCTACAGGCTTTCTTT	CASSSPLPLQAFF
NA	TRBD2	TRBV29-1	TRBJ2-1	TGCAGCGTTGATAAAGCGGGGCCTCGAGGTGAGCAGTTCTTC	CSVDKAGPRGEQFF
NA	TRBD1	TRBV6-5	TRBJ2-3	TGTGCCAGCAGGGGACAGGGGGTAACAGATACGCAGTATTTT	CASRGQGVTDTQYF
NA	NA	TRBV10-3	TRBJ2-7	TGTGCCATCAGTCCAGTCATCAGCGGTAATTCCTACGAGCAGTACTTC	CAISPVISGNSYEQYF
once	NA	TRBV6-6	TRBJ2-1	TGTGCCAGCAGTACGACTAGCAATGAGCAGTTCTTC	CASSTTSNEQFF
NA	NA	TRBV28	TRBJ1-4	TGTGCCAGCAGTTTTGACAGCTTCAGCGGGAAACTGTTTTTT	CASSFDSFSGKLFF
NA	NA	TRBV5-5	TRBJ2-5	TGTGCCAGCAGCTTGGGAGTCCCGGTCGAAGAGACCCAGTACTTC	CASSLGVPVEETQYF
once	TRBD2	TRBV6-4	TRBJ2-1	TGTGCCAGCAGTCGGGCGGGAGTATCCTACAATGAGCAGTTCTTC	CASSRAGVSYNEQFF
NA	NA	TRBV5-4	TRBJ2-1	TGTGCCAGCAGCTTACCGGGGGGCCAAAACAATGAGCAGTTCTTC	CASSLPGGQNNEQFF
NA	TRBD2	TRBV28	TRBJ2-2	TGTGCCAGCAGTTTATTACTAGCGGGATTCGGGGAGCTGTTTTTT	CASSLLLAGFGELFF
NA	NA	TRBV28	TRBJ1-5	TGTGCCTCCCTTCCTGGGGGGATTAGCAATCAGCCCCAGCATTTT	CASLPGGISNQPQHF
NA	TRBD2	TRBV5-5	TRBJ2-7	TGTGCCAGCAGCTCCCAGGGGTCGCTAGCGGGGGGTTCGGCCTACGAGCAGTACTTC	CASSSQGSLAGGSAYEQYF
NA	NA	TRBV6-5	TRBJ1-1	TGTGCCAGCAGGGACAGCCTAGAGACCACTGAAGCTTTCTTT	CASRDSLETTEAFF